The text below deals with one T cell receptor (beta chain). Generated by immunoSEQ multiplex PCR, the TCRdb table keeps only in-frame clones and is missing some. The table lists more than 35,000 clones, 80% to 95% of them singletons. The data were taken from a study of T cell changes during pregnancy in multiple sclerosis. The TCR sequence derives from a female donor with multiple sclerosis, enrolled in a pregnancy study. Sequencing used CD8+ T cells from peripheral blood mononuclear cells, obtained after pregnancy.

CDR3 DNA: TGTGCCAGCAGCGTAGAGTCTGGGGGACTTAGCACAGATACGCAGTATTTT. It specifies CASSVESGGLSTDTQYF. The chain recombines TRBV9 with TRBJ2-3; perhaps TRBD2 as D (6 bases). There are 17 residues in the CDR3. Germline V lookup: CDR1 SGDLS, CDR2 YYNGEE. V dropped 0 bases and J dropped 0 bases, with 14 bases sitting between them.